These T cell receptor beta chains were read from a single sample in a study of human T cells and chemical hapten exposure. A single record per CDR3 protein comes from TCRdb applying MiXCR to the RACE reads. The sample records 270,000 or so distinct CDR3 sequences, 7.5% to 9% being singletons. Here the sequenced sample was whole blood, taken in connection with sensitization to the hapten diphenylcyclopropenone (DPC). The receptors stem from a young man with alopecia areata. Some clones in this sample may be carry-over from other donors' samples. CDR3s include the opening cysteine and the closing phenylalanine or tryptophan. The order of the fields is J gene, V gene, clone size, D gene, CDR3 protein, CDR3 DNA. D genes are given only for firm matches. Clone size is not always given. Where it is, it says once, few, many or a class for expanded clones.

J gene: TRBJ2-1; V gene: TRBV11-1; clone size: NA; D gene: NA; CDR3 protein: CASRSGNQLSNEQFF; CDR3 DNA: TGTGCCAGCAGATCAGGAAATCAGCTTAGCAATGAGCAGTTCTTC
J gene: TRBJ2-7; V gene: TRBV7-9; clone size: few; D gene: NA; CDR3 protein: CASSSPTFTDKYEQYF; CDR3 DNA: TGTGCCAGCAGCTCCCCCACCTTCACAGACAAGTACGAGCAGTACTTC
J gene: TRBJ1-2; V gene: TRBV6-6; clone size: few; D gene: TRBD1; CDR3 protein: CASSSNQGGFYGYTF; CDR3 DNA: TGTGCCAGCAGTTCCAACCAGGGGGGATTCTATGGCTACACCTTC
J gene: TRBJ1-1; V gene: TRBV2; clone size: many; D gene: TRBD1; CDR3 protein: CADRTGTANTEAFF; CDR3 DNA: TGTGCCGACAGGACAGGTACTGCGAACACTGAAGCTTTCTTT
J gene: TRBJ1-1; V gene: TRBV4-3; clone size: NA; D gene: NA; CDR3 protein: CASSQALGALNTEAFF; CDR3 DNA: TGCGCCAGCAGCCAAGCGTTGGGGGCCCTGAACACTGAAGCTTTCTTT
J gene: TRBJ2-2; V gene: TRBV20-1; clone size: NA; D gene: NA; CDR3 protein: CSAVRGANTGELFF; CDR3 DNA: TGCAGTGCGGTCCGCGGGGCGAACACCGGGGAGCTGTTTTTT
J gene: TRBJ1-3; V gene: TRBV29-1; clone size: many; D gene: NA; CDR3 protein: CSVKEGVGNTIYF; CDR3 DNA: TGCAGCGTTAAGGAGGGGGTCGGAAACACCATATATTTT
J gene: TRBJ1-5; V gene: TRBV28; clone size: many; D gene: NA; CDR3 protein: CASSLKGQPQHF; CDR3 DNA: TGTGCCAGCAGTTTGAAGGGTCAGCCCCAGCATTTT
J gene: TRBJ1-1; V gene: TRBV11-2; clone size: many; D gene: NA; CDR3 protein: CASSLSSEAFF; CDR3 DNA: TGTGCCAGCAGCTTGAGCTCTGAAGCTTTCTTT
J gene: TRBJ2-6; V gene: TRBV4-3; clone size: many; D gene: NA; CDR3 protein: CASSQGRNGANVLTF; CDR3 DNA: TGCGCCAGCAGCCAAGGTCGGAATGGGGCCAACGTCCTGACTTTC
J gene: TRBJ1-2; V gene: TRBV27; clone size: NA; D gene: NA; CDR3 protein: CASSYRDTSSYGYTF; CDR3 DNA: TGTGCCAGCAGTTACCGGGACACAAGCTCCTATGGCTACACCTTC
J gene: TRBJ2-7; V gene: TRBV7-9; clone size: NA; D gene: NA; CDR3 protein: CASSLASGQQSYEQYF; CDR3 DNA: TGTGCCAGCAGCTTAGCTAGCGGACAGCAGTCCTACGAGCAGTACTTC
J gene: TRBJ1-1; V gene: TRBV7-3; clone size: few; D gene: NA; CDR3 protein: CASSNRLNTEAFF; CDR3 DNA: TGTGCCAGCAGCAACAGACTGAACACTGAAGCTTTCTTT
J gene: TRBJ1-1; V gene: TRBV7-2; clone size: NA; D gene: NA; CDR3 protein: CASSLMGLMNTEAFF; CDR3 DNA: TGTGCCAGCAGCTTAATGGGTCTCATGAACACTGAAGCTTTCTTT
J gene: TRBJ1-5; V gene: TRBV20-1; clone size: many; D gene: NA; CDR3 protein: CSARDGPSNQPQHF; CDR3 DNA: TGCAGTGCCCGGGACGGCCCTAGCAATCAGCCCCAGCATTTT
J gene: TRBJ2-1; V gene: TRBV11-1; clone size: few; D gene: NA; CDR3 protein: CASSPTLNNEQFF; CDR3 DNA: TGTGCCAGCAGCCCGACCTTGAACAATGAGCAGTTCTTC
J gene: TRBJ2-3; V gene: TRBV6-2/TRBV6-3; clone size: NA; D gene: NA; CDR3 protein: CASSYGGHTQYF; CDR3 DNA: TGTGCCAGCAGTTATGGAGGTCATACGCAGTATTTT
J gene: TRBJ1-5; V gene: TRBV7-9; clone size: few; D gene: TRBD1; CDR3 protein: CASSLWTGGNQPQHF; CDR3 DNA: TGTGCCAGCAGCTTATGGACAGGCGGCAATCAGCCCCAGCATTTT
J gene: TRBJ2-1; V gene: TRBV6-6; clone size: many; D gene: NA; CDR3 protein: CASSYPDLAQFF; CDR3 DNA: TGTGCCAGCAGTTACCCGGATTTGGCACAGTTCTTC
J gene: TRBJ2-5; V gene: TRBV6-5; clone size: few; D gene: NA; CDR3 protein: CASSYSTSEETQYF; CDR3 DNA: TGTGCCAGCAGTTACTCCACCAGCGAAGAGACCCAGTACTTC
J gene: TRBJ2-7; V gene: TRBV6-6; clone size: NA; D gene: NA; CDR3 protein: CASSKPGHRVPEQYF; CDR3 DNA: TGTGCCAGCAGTAAACCGGGACATCGAGTCCCCGAGCAGTACTTC
J gene: TRBJ2-5; V gene: TRBV7-2; clone size: few; D gene: NA; CDR3 protein: CASSKSSLDRGMETQYF; CDR3 DNA: TGTGCCAGCAGTAAGAGTAGTTTGGACCGGGGGATGGAGACCCAGTACTTC